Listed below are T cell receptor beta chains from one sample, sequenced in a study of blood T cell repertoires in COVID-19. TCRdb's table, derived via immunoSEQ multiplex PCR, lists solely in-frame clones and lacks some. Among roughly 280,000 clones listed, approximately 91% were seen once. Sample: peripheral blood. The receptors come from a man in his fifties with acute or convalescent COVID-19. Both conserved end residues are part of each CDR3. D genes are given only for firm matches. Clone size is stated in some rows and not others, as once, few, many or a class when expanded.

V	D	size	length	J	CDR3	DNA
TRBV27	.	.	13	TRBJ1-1	CASSLGRGTEAFF	TGTGCCAGCAGTTTAGGAAGGGGAACTGAAGCTTTCTTT
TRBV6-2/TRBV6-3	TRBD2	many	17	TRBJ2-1	CASSRRPSGGRQDEQFF	TGTGCCAGCAGCCGACGCCCGAGCGGGGGGCGACAGGATGAGCAGTTCTTC
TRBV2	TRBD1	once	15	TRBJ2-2	CASRPGQSNTGELFF	TGTGCCAGCAGGCCGGGACAGAGTAACACCGGGGAGCTGTTTTTT
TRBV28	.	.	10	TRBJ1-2	CATRSLSYTF	TGTGCCACCCGGTCCTTAAGCTACACCTTC
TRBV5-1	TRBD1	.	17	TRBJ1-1	CASSLSGTGGVIPGAFF	TGCGCCAGCAGCTTGTCGGGGACAGGGGGCGTCATACCCGGGGCTTTCTTT
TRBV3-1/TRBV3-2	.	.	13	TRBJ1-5	CASSPGSNQPQHF	TGTGCCAGCTCCCCGGGTAGCAATCAGCCCCAGCATTTT
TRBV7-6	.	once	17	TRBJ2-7	CASSSRSAGPSSYEQYF	TGTGCCAGCAGCTCCCGGTCAGCGGGTCCGAGCTCCTACGAGCAGTACTTC
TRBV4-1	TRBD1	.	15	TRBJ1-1	CASSQEHRGRTEAFF	TGCGCCAGCAGCCAAGAGCACAGGGGAAGGACTGAAGCTTTCTTT
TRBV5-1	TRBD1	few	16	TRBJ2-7	CASSRDSKPFIYEQYF	TGCGCCAGCAGCCGGGACAGCAAACCTTTTATCTACGAGCAGTACTTC
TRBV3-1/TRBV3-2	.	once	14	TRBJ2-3	CASSQDLLPVTQYF	TGTGCCAGCAGCCAAGATCTTCTCCCTGTTACGCAGTATTTT
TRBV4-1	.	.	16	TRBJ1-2	CASSPVTGQTNYGYTF	TGCGCCAGCAGCCCAGTAACTGGACAGACTAACTATGGCTACACCTTC
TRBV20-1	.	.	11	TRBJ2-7	CSARSGHEQYF	TGCAGTGCAAGAAGCGGCCACGAGCAGTACTTC
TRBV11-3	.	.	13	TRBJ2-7	CASSRGDAYEQYF	TGTGCCAGCAGCCGCGGGGACGCTTACGAGCAGTACTTC
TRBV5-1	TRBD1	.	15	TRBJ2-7	CASSLGLARGYEQYF	TGCGCCAGCAGCTTGGGTTTGGCCAGGGGGTACGAGCAGTACTTC
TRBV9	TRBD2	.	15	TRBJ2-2	CASDRGGPNTGELFF	TGTGCCAGCGATAGGGGAGGGCCTAACACCGGGGAGCTGTTTTTT
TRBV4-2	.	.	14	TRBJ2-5	CASSPWGGGETQYF	TGTGCCAGCAGCCCCTGGGGAGGGGGGGAGACCCAGTACTTC
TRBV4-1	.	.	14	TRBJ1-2	CASSQTRQAPGYTF	TGCGCCAGCAGCCAAACCAGACAGGCTCCCGGCTACACCTTC
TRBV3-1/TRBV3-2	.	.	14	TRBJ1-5	CASSFGHVNQPQHF	TGTGCCAGCAGCTTCGGACACGTTAATCAGCCCCAGCATTTT
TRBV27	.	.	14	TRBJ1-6	CASSPTGGNSPLHF	TGTGCCAGCAGCCCGACAGGCGGGAATTCACCCCTCCACTTT
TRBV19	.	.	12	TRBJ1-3	CASSVSGNTIYF	TGTGCCAGTAGCGTGTCTGGAAACACCATATATTTT
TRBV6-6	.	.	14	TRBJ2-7	CASSYGQPSYEQYF	TGTGCCAGCAGTTACGGACAGCCCTCCTACGAGCAGTACTTC
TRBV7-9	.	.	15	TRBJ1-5	CASSFHDRPNQPQHF	TGTGCCAGCAGCTTTCATGACAGGCCGAATCAGCCCCAGCATTTT
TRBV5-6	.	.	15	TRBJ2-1	CASNSGLHRLNEQFF	TGTGCCAGCAACTCCGGACTCCACCGCCTAAATGAGCAGTTCTTC
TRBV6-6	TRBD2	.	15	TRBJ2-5	CASRTSGGISETQYF	TGTGCCAGCAGAACTAGCGGGGGTATCAGTGAGACCCAGTACTTC
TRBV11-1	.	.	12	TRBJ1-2	CASSDSPAGYTF	TGTGCCAGCAGCGACTCCCCGGCTGGCTACACCTTC
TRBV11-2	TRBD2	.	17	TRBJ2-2	CASTGGPSGPVTGELFF	TGTGCCAGCACCGGGGGGCCTAGCGGGCCCGTTACCGGGGAGCTGTTTTTT
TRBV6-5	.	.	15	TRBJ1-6	CASTQVRVGSSPLHF	TGTGCCAGCACCCAAGTGAGGGTTGGCAGCTCACCCCTCCACTTT
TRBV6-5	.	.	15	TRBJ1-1	CASSLPGLGNTEAFF	TGTGCCAGCAGTTTACCGGGACTGGGGAACACTGAAGCTTTCTTT
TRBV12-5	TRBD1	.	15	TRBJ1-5	CASGSSGGVNQPQHF	TGTGCTAGTGGTAGTTCAGGGGGCGTTAATCAGCCCCAGCATTTT
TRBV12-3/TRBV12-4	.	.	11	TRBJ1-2	CASSFRIGYTF	TGTGCCAGCAGTTTCAGGATCGGCTACACCTTC
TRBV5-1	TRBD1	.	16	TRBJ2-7	CASSYSGTGASYEQYF	TGCGCCAGCAGCTATTCCGGGACAGGGGCTTCCTACGAGCAGTACTTC
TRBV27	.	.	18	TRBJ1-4	CASSLTPRNRPTNEKLFF	TGTGCCAGCAGTTTGACCCCGCGCAACAGGCCAACTAATGAAAAACTGTTTTTT
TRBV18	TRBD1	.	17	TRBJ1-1	CASSPPGQGGMNTEAFF	TGTGCCAGCTCACCACCGGGACAGGGAGGGATGAACACTGAAGCTTTCTTT